Below are 5 T cell receptor beta chains sequenced from a single sample in a study of molecular identifiers for immune sequencing clone quantification. TCRdb fed the PCR reads into MiXCR, producing one record per CDR3 protein. This sample has nearly 650,000 distinct CDR3 sequences; roughly 25% occur once, and the top ten carry 0.78%. Sequenced material: naive CD8+ T cells from blood, with Jurkat cell RNA spiked in. The subset is: FACS-sorted CD8+CD4-CCR7+CD45RA+ naive T cells. These receptors all come from a human donor in good health. Some libraries in this study had Jurkat cell RNA spiked in.

As to this clonotype: This could be a read error, since a much larger clone is one nucleotide away. The chain combines TRBV29-1 with TRBJ2-7; the D call may be TRBD1 or TRBD2 (5 bases each). The germline V gene encodes CDR1 SQVTM and CDR2 ANQGSEA. This CDR3 is 13 amino acids long. The CDR3, as DNA: TGCTGCGTCCGGGACGTCGAATCCTACGAGCAGTACTTC. Translated, it gives CCVRDVESYEQYF.

In its sample, this clonotype was seen many times. The chain uses TRBV7-2 and TRBJ1-1; tentative D call: TRBD1 (5 bases). The CDR3 spans 13 residues. Germline CDR1 and CDR2: SGHTA and FQGNSA. The V end was cut by 7 bases, the J end by 5 bases, with 14 bases between. CDR3 DNA: TGTGCCAGCACCGCGTCAGGGTTTACTGAAGCTTTCTTT. Translated, it gives CASTASGFTEAFF.

The gene calls are TRBV2 and TRBJ1-2; TRBD1 matches at 10 bases. Germline loops: CDR1 SNHLY, CDR2 FYNNEI. This CDR3 region has 15 residues. The V gene end was trimmed by 1 base and the J gene end by 8 bases; junction bases not matched to a gene: 7. The CDR3 loop reads CASSEGGTGALGYTF. DNA of the CDR3: TGTGCCAGCAGTGAAGGAGGGACAGGGGCTTTGGGCTACACCTTC.

This chain links TRBV6-1 with TRBJ1-1; D unresolved. The V and J ends lost 6 bases and 4 bases respectively, with 15 bases between them. CDR1 is MNHNS, CDR2 SASEGT, per germline. The CDR3 is 14 residues long. This CDR3 is CASSDDYPGTEAFF. The CDR3 bases are TGTGCCAGCAGCGACGACTATCCTGGCACTGAAGCTTTCTTT.

The table lists this clonotype with many counts. The chain combines TRBV6-6 with TRBJ2-2; D is ambiguous. The germline gives CDR1 MNHNY, CDR2 SVGAGI (reference sequence). The CDR3 has 12 amino acids. V was trimmed by 10 bases and J by 4 bases, leaving 10 bases between them. This CDR3 reads CAIHQVTGELFF. The CDR3 DNA follows: TGTGCCATACACCAGGTCACCGGGGAGCTGTTTTTT.